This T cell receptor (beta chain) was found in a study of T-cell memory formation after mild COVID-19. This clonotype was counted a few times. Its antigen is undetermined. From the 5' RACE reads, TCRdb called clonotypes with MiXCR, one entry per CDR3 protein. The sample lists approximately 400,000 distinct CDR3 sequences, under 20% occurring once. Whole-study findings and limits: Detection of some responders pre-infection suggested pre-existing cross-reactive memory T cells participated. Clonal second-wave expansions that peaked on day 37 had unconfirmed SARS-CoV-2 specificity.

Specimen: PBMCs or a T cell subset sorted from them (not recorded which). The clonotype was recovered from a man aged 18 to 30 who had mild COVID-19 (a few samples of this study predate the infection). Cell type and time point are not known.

Written as DNA, the CDR3 is TGTGCCAGCAGCCAAGTCGGGCGCGAGCAGTTCTTC. This encodes CASSQVGREQFF. The rearrangement uses TRBV3-1 and TRBJ2-1; D unresolved. CDR1 LGHDT and CDR2 YNNKEL come from the germline V gene (reference sequence). The CDR3 runs 12 residues. Between the trimmed V and J ends, which lost 1 base and 10 bases, there was a span of 8 bases.